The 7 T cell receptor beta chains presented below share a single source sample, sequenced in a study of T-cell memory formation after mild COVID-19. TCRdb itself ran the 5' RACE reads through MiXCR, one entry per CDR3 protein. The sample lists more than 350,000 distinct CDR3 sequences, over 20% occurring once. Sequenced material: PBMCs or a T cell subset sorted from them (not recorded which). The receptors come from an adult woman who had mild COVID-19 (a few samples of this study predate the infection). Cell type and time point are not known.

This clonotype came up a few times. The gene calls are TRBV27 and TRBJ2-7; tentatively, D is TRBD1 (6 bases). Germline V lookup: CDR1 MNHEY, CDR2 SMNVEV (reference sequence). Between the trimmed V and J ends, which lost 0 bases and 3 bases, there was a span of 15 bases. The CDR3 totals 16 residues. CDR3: CASSLSGFGQYYEQYF. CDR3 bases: TGTGCCAGCAGTTTATCCGGCTTCGGACAGTACTACGAGCAGTACTTC.

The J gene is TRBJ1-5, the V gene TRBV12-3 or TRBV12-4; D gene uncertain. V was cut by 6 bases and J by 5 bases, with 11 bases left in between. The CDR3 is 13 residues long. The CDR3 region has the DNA TGTGCCAGCAGCTTCCAAAGGTATCAGCCCCAGCATTTT. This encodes CASSFQRYQPQHF.

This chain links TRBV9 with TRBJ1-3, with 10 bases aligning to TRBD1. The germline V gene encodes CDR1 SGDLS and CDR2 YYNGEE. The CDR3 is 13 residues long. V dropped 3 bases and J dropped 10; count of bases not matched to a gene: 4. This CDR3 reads CASSAGTGDTIYF. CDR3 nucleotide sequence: TGTGCCAGCAGCGCCGGGACAGGGGATACCATATATTTT.

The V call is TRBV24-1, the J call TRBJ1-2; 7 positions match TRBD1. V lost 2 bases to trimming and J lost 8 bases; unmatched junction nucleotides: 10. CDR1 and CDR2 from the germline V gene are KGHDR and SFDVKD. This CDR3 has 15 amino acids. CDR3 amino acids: CATSDYGDSLSGYTF. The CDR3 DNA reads TGTGCCACCAGTGATTACGGGGACAGTCTATCAGGCTACACCTTC.

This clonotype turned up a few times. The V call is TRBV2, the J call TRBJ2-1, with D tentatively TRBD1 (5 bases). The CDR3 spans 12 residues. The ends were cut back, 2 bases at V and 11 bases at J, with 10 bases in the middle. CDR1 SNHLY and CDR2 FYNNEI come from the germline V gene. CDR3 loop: CASSERGRQQFF. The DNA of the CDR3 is TGTGCCAGCAGTGAAAGGGGCAGGCAGCAGTTCTTC.

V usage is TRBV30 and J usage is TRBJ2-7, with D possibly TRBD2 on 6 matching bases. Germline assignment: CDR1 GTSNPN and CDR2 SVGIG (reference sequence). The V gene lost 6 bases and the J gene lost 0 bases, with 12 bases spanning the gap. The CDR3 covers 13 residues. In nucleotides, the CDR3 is TGTGCCTGCTCACTAGCAAACTCCTACGAGCAGTACTTC. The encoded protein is CACSLANSYEQYF. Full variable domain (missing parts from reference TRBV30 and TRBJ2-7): SQTIHQWPATLVQPVGSPLSLECTVEGTSNPNLYWYRQAAGRGLQLLFYSVGIGQISSEVPQNLSASRPQDRQFILSSKKLLLSDSGFYLCACSLANSYEQYFGPGTRLTVT.

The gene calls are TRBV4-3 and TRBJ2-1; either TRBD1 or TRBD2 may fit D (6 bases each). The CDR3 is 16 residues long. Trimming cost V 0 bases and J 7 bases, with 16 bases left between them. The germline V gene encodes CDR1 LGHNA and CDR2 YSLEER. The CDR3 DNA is TGCGCCAGCAGCCAAGATTTTGCAGGGGCGGGAAATGAGCAGTTCTTC. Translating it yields CASSQDFAGAGNEQFF.